The present entry profiles one TCR beta chain with its context. Its target is unknown. The data were produced by immunoSEQ multiplex PCR, yet TCRdb's version contains in-frame clones alone and is incomplete. The data contain 65,000 to 70,000 clones, under 90% of them seen just once; the ten biggest clones take up about 6%. These data are taken from a study of T cell responses to AZD1222 COVID-19 vaccine. The analysis combined second doses at about 4 or about 12 weeks. The germline V gene has CDR1 PRHDT and CDR2 FYEKMQ (reference sequence). The V end was cut by 3 bases, the J end by 0 bases, with 9 bases between. The CDR3 loop spans 16 amino acids. Whole-study results and caveats: A mostly white British donor set with more females was recruited, and clonal diversity was possibly underestimated. No day 14 peak samples; only post-peak repertoires were characterized. Baseline testing showed seropositivity in only six AZD1222 recipients.

This rearrangement joins TRBV13 to TRBJ1-6, with D possibly matching TRBD1 (5 bases). This sequence was found in an adult who received the AZD1222 COVID-19 vaccine. Specimen: peripheral blood, collected 28 days after the second AZD1222 dose. In DNA form, the CDR3 reads TGTGCCAGCAGCTTGCAGGGTAGCTCCTATAATTCACCCCTCCACTTT. Protein product: CASSLQGSSYNSPLHF.